This T cell receptor (beta chain) was profiled in a study of cytomegalovirus exposure and HLA in healthy donors. Whole-study results and caveats: Sequences of the TCR beta chain were said to predict the HLA-A and HLA-B alleles of most subjects accurately. In a later analysis, roughly 17,000 TCR beta sequences were associated with HLA alleles at 0.05 false discovery rate. An analysis that came later showed most CMV-associated TCR beta chains appearing HLA-restricted. In the analysis, some V segments, TRBV6-2 and TRBV6-3 included, were excluded as indistinguishable.

Looked up from germline, CDR1 is SNHLY and CDR2 is FYNNEI. The CDR3 extends over 14 amino acids. The V segment lost 7 bases and the J segment 0 bases; nucleotides outside the gene matches: 3. In the case of this clone: Its specificity is unknown.

It was with 60 Vbeta and 13 Jbeta primers that the PCR ran. The method was immunoSEQ multiplex PCR; TCRdb's version includes in-frame clones alone and lacks a portion of them. Counted here are around 190,000 clones, 70% to 80% occurring once; the ten biggest clones make up 1.5% to 2%. The TCR comes from a man aged 25 to 45 in good health and CMV-seronegative. The sample was PBMCs. The rearrangement joins TRBV2 to TRBJ1-3; TRBD1 agrees at 7 bases. This CDR3 reads CASTGQDSGNTIYF. DNA for the CDR3: TGTGCCAGCACCGGACAGGACTCTGGAAACACCATATATTTT.